This T cell receptor (beta chain) derives from a study of blood T cell repertoires in COVID-19. Study-level information: The samples span acute and convalescent COVID-19 from the United States, Italy and Spain. The analysed material was cDNA or gDNA that came from T cells, B-cell-depleted T cells, or PBMCs.

Trimming removed 6 bases at V and 2 bases at J, with 17 bases between. CDR3 length equals 16 residues. CDR1 SQVTM and CDR2 ANQGSEA come from the germline V gene. In the authors' methods: The assay estimated nucleated cells by amplifying reference gene primers. Repertoires were generated with immunoSEQ multiplex PCR, while TCRdb's copy carries only in-frame clones and drops some. V, J and clone size are those of that table, while D and trimming were read from the DNA. Of tens of thousands of clones detected, approximately 89% appear once; the ten largest clones hold approximately 4.9%. The receptor was derived from a man aged 55 to 69 with active COVID-19. Sequences were obtained from peripheral blood. The chain combines TRBV29-1 with TRBJ2-6; a possible D gene is TRBD2 (5 bases). CDR3 sequence (DNA): TGCAGCGTCCGGCGCCTCGAGGGCCCTGGGGCCAACGTCCTGACTTTC. As protein: CSVRRLEGPGANVLTF.